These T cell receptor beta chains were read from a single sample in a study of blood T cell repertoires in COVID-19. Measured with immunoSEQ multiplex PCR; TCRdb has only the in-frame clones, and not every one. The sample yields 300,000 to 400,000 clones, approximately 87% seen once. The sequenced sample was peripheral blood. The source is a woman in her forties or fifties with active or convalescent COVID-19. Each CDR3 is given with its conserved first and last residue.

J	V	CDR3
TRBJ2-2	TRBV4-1	CASCSGTPGSGELFF
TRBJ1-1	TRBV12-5	CASGLSGSTEAFF
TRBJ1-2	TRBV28	CASSYNRVYGYTF
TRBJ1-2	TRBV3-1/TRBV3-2	CASSPSDRVHGYTF
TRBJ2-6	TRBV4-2	CASSQKEGPGANVLTF
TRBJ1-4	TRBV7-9	CASSLGQTGGLNEKLFF
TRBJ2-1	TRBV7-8	CASSLGLIAVPSSYNEQFF
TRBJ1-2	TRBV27	CASRGTGNYGYTF
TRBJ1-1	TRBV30	CAWIKTAWRYTEAFF
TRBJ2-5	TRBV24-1	CATSGEETQYF
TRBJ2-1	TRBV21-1	CASSRSFTFRGQQEGEQFF
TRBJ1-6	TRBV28	CASSLLPGDDKSPLHF
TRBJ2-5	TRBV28	CASSLSSGSETQYF
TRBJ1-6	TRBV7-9	CASSRDRGFGNSPLHF
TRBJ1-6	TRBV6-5	CASSQGSLNSPLHF
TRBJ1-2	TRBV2	CASSVKGQAGGYTF
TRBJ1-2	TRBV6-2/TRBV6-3	CASSYSDRPYGYTF
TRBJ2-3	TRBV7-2	CASSLDEWTSGPTDTQYF
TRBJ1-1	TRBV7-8	CASSLDRGYAFF
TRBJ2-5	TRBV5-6	CASSTNGIQETQYF
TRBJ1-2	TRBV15	CATSRDGLVSDGYTF
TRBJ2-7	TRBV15	CATSRGGQLSYEQYF
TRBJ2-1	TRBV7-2	CASSLDGRALTRPFF
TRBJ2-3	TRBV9	CASSVEAGRTDTQYF
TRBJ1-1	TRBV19	CASSRQGRGNTEAFF
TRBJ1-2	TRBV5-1	CASSSGQNNYGYTF
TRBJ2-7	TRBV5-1	CASSLGPQREIPYEQYF
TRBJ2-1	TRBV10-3	CAITTGQPGDEQFF
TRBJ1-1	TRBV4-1	CASSQRDRLNTEAFF
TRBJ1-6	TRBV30	CAWIVQGSYSPLHF
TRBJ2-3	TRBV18	CASSPPLAPESGSVTDTQYF
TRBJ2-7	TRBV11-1	CASSPRLAGGREQYF
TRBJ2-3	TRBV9	CASSASGGAPDTQYF
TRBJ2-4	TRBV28	CASRLTGVKNIQYF
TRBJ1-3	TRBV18	CASSSDLDSGNTIYF
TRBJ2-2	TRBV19	CASKKDRATGELFF
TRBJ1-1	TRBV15	CATSRAPTGDTEAFF
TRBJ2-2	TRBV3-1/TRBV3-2	CASSLPNTGELFF
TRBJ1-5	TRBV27	CASSSRDSVVAQHF
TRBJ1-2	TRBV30	CAWSVSSGNYGYTF
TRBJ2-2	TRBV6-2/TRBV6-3	CASSSGEGSTGELFF
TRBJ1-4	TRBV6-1	CASSETQRREELFF
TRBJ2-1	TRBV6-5	CASASGSLDNEQFF
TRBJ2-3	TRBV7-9	CASSFGLAGTDTQYF
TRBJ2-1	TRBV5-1	CASTQAVVGGVANEQFF
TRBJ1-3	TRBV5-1	CASSFSGGNTIYF
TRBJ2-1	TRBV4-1	CASSQDVASGNYNEQFF
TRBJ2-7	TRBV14	CASSHLYEQYF
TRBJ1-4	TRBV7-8	CASSSDRVGRTNEKLFF
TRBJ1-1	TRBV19	CASSLGQGNTEAFF
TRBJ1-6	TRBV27	CASSSRQGKHSPLHF
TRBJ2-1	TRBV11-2	CASSLVGGLYNEQFF
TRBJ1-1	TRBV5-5	CASSLVLGANTEAFF
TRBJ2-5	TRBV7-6	CASSLVGDIEETQYF